This T cell receptor (beta chain) was recorded in a study of PD-L1 blockade in urothelial cancer. Study as a whole: Blood analysis was done at 3 weeks (second dose) and 6 weeks after treatment began.

Data came from immunoSEQ multiplex PCR; TCRdb stores just in-frame clones and leaves some out. The profile shows about 85,000 clones, approximately 81% of them singletons. J lost 8 bases, V lost 5 bases, and 3 bases had no gene match. This CDR3 comprises 11 residues. The germline gives CDR1 SGHRS, CDR2 YFSETQ. The time point here: pretreatment peripheral blood. Patients had locally advanced or metastatic urothelial carcinoma. The receptor was isolated from a man in his fifties or sixties with urothelial cancer. Sequencing used PBMCs, obtained around atezolizumab (anti-PD-L1) treatment. This chain joins TRBV5-1 and TRBJ1-1; 7 bases fit TRBD1. CDR3 sequence: CASRTDREAFF. The CDR3 nucleotides read TGCGCCAGCAGGACGGACAGGGAAGCTTTCTTT.